A single sample is the source of the 32 T cell receptor beta chains below, sequenced in a study of beta chain features in type 1 diabetes. General observations from the study: Among all four CD4+ subsets, Type 1 diabetes patients had TCRB CDR3s that were moderately but significantly shorter.

Antigens of these TCRs are unknown. What was sequenced were expressed TCRB transcripts, since all of the isolated RNA had been reverse transcribed. Assay: immunoSEQ multiplex PCR; the TCRdb copy retains only in-frame clones and omits some. Here the sample spans 600,000 or so clones, more than 12% being singletons. Input material: naive CD4+ T cells from blood. The origin of the receptors is a man aged 18 to 29 with type 1 diabetes.

This clone showed up just a few times. DNA of the CDR3: TGTGCCAGCAGTTACGGCAGCGGAGGCACCGGGGAGCTGTTTTTT. Its translation: CASSYGSGGTGELFF. The rearrangement links TRBV28 to TRBJ2-2; D perhaps matches TRBD2 (5 bases). CDR3 length equals 15 residues. The V gene lost 4 bases and the J gene lost 4 bases, with 13 bases spanning the gap. Per the germline V gene, CDR1 is MDHEN and CDR2 is SYDVKM.

This clone was seen more than once but under ten times. This chain joins TRBV15 and TRBJ2-1; D unresolved. The CDR3 consists of 15 residues. Germline-derived CDR1 and CDR2 are LNHNV and YYDKDF (reference sequence). The V gene lost 8 bases and the J gene lost 6 bases, with 20 bases spanning the gap. The CDR3 loop reads CATSQTPDLVNEQFF. CDR3 coding DNA: TGTGCCACCTCCCAGACCCCAGATCTTGTCAATGAGCAGTTCTTC. Together with reference TRBV15 and TRBJ2-1, the CDR3 gives the full variable domain: DAMVIQNPRYQVTQFGKPVTLSCSQTLNHNVMYWYQQKSSQAPKLLFHYYDKDFNNEADTPDNFQSRRPNTSFCFLDIRSPGLGDTAMYLCATSQTPDLVNEQFFGPGTRLTVL.

V usage is TRBV9 and J usage is TRBJ1-1; D gene uncertain. The CDR3 extends over 14 amino acids. Between the trimmed V and J ends, which lost 4 bases and 2 bases, there was a span of 12 bases. Per germline, CDR1 SGDLS and CDR2 YYNGEE. CDR3 sequence: CASSPGVINTEAFF. In DNA, the CDR3 is TGTGCCAGCAGCCCCGGGGTGATTAACACTGAAGCTTTCTTT.

This rearrangement joins TRBV30 to TRBJ1-2; no firm D call. Trimming left V 3 bases short and J 8 bases short, with 7 bases between. Germline V gene sequence: CDR1 GTSNPN, CDR2 SVGIG (reference sequence). This CDR3 contains 10 residues. Here the CDR3 DNA reads TGTGCCTGGAGGTATAAGGGCTACACCTTC. Translation: CAWRYKGYTF.

V and J are TRBV9 and TRBJ1-2; tentatively, D is TRBD1 (6 bases). Trimming took off 0 bases at V and 5 bases at J, with 14 bases between the two ends. The CDR3 has 15 residues. Germline CDR1 reads SGDLS; CDR2 reads YYNGEE. The CDR3 loop is CASSVDRTADYGYTF. As DNA, the CDR3 is TGTGCCAGCAGCGTAGATCGGACAGCGGATTATGGCTACACCTTC.

This clone was counted a few times. This chain joins TRBV4-3 and TRBJ1-6; D uncertain. Germline CDR1 reads LGHNA; CDR2 reads YSLEER. This CDR3 contains 15 residues. V was shortened by 0 bases and J by 5 bases, with 8 bases between the two germline ends. The CDR3 DNA is TGCGCCAGCAGCCAAGATGACCTCAATAATTCACCCCTCCACTTT. Its translation is CASSQDDLNNSPLHF.

This clone was seen only a few times. Other nucleotide sequences in the sample specify the same CDR3. J is TRBJ2-3 and V is TRBV30; D remains ambiguous. Germline CDR1 reads GTSNPN; CDR2 reads SVGIG (reference sequence). The CDR3 totals 13 residues. V was trimmed by 1 base and J by 0 bases, leaving 5 bases between them. The CDR3 spells CAWSEGSTDTQYF. The CDR3 nucleotides read TGTGCCTGGAGTGAGGGTAGCACAGATACGCAGTATTTT.

This clone was seen only a few times. The gene calls are TRBV2 and TRBJ1-5, with D perhaps matching TRBD1 (5 bases). Trimming took 8 bases from V and 3 from J, leaving 14 bases between them. Germline V gene sequence: CDR1 SNHLY, CDR2 FYNNEI. The CDR3 covers 14 residues. The CDR3 nucleotides read TGTGCCAGCGCACCGCACAGGACCAATCAGCCCCAGCATTTT. It translates to CASAPHRTNQPQHF.

With regard to this clone: Other nucleotide sequences in the sample specify the same CDR3. V gene TRBV6-5 combines with J gene TRBJ2-2; 8 bases align to TRBD1. The CDR3 length is 15 residues. V trimming: 4 bases; J trimming: 0 bases; junction bases outside the gene matches: 1. Germline CDR1 reads MNHEY; CDR2 reads SVGAGI. The CDR3 region has the DNA TGTGCCAGCAGTTTACAGGGGGCGAACACCGGGGAGCTGTTTTTT. Its protein is CASSLQGANTGELFF.

The V gene is TRBV29-1, the J gene TRBJ2-3; D is ambiguous. Per germline, CDR1 SQVTM and CDR2 ANQGSEA. V was shortened by 8 bases and J by 3 bases, with 15 bases between the two germline ends. The CDR3 extends over 13 amino acids. CDR3 bases: TGCAGCCATGGAAGTAGCAGGACAGATACGCAGTATTTT. Translation gives CSHGSSRTDTQYF.

V usage is TRBV18 and J usage is TRBJ2-7, with D possibly being TRBD1 or TRBD2 (5 bases each). Germline V gives CDR1 KGHSH, CDR2 LQKENI. Trimming took 3 bases from V and 4 from J, leaving 16 bases between them. The CDR3 has 15 residues. The chain's CDR3 is CASSPGSPGTYEQYF. CDR3 coding DNA: TGTGCCAGCTCACCCGGCTCGCCAGGGACGTACGAGCAGTACTTC.

This clone was counted between two and nine times. The CDR3 coding sequence is TGTGCCAGCAGCCAAAGGCAGGGGGACGCCGGGGAGCTGTTTTTT. It is translated as CASSQRQGDAGELFF. The chain carries TRBV14 and TRBJ2-2, with 7 positions matching TRBD1. The CDR3 length is 15 residues. CDR1 and CDR2 from the germline V gene are SGHDN and FVKESK. V was clipped by 2 bases and J by 6 bases; unmatched bases: 6. The entire variable domain, with the rest obtained from reference TRBV14 and TRBJ2-2, is as follows: EAGVTQFPSHSVIEKGQTVTLRCDPISGHDNLYWYRRVMGKEIKFLLHFVKESKQDESGMPNNRFLAERTGGTYSTLKVQPAELEDSGVYFCASSQRQGDAGELFFGEGSRLTVL.

This clone was counted between two and nine times. The gene calls are TRBV7-3 and TRBJ2-7; D might be TRBD1 (5 bases). Trimming took 0 bases from V and 5 from J, leaving 8 bases between them. The CDR3 has 13 residues. Germline V CDR1 and CDR2: SGHTA, FQGTGA. The CDR3 nucleotides read TGTGCCAGCAGCTTAACGGCCAGGGACGAGCAGTACTTC. Protein sequence: CASSLTARDEQYF.

This clone has a handful of counts. This chain links TRBV7-2 with TRBJ1-4; 7 bases are a match to TRBD1. Germline CDR1 SGHTA, CDR2 FQGNSA. V dropped 5 bases and J dropped 8; count of bases not matched to a gene: 5. The CDR3 loop spans 13 amino acids. The CDR3 here is CASSPNRGEKLFF. DNA for the CDR3: TGTGCCAGCAGCCCCAACAGGGGCGAAAAACTGTTTTTT.

This clone was detected only a few times. The CDR3 sequence: CASSQARLAGGTKETQYF. The CDR3 DNA is TGCGCCAGCAGCCAAGCCCGGCTAGCGGGAGGCACGAAAGAGACCCAGTACTTC. This chain links TRBV4-1 with TRBJ2-5; TRBD2 agrees at 11 bases. CDR1 is MGHRA, CDR2 YSYEKL, per germline. This CDR3 contains 18 residues. The V segment lost 1 base and the J segment 3 bases; nucleotides outside the gene matches: 10.

J is TRBJ2-7 and V is TRBV19; a weak D match, TRBD2 (6 bases). V shed 3 bases and J shed 2 bases, with 14 bases lying between them. The CDR3 totals 15 residues. Germline V CDR1 and CDR2: LNHDA, SQIVND (reference sequence). Here the CDR3 reads CASSIAGPLTYEQYF. The CDR3 DNA follows: TGTGCCAGTAGTATCGCGGGGCCCTTAACCTACGAGCAGTACTTC.

This clone was seen more than once but under ten times. The chain uses TRBV4-2 and TRBJ2-5; TRBD1 aligns across 7 bases. V shed 0 bases and J 5 bases; nucleotides not matched to a gene: 6. The germline V gene encodes CDR1 LGHNA and CDR2 YNFKEQ. The CDR3 spans 15 residues. The CDR3 loop is CASSQDGRGMETQYF. CDR3 bases: TGTGCCAGCAGCCAAGATGGCAGGGGGATGGAGACCCAGTACTTC.

This clone was observed a few times. The sample carries other DNA sequences with the same CDR3. This chain connects TRBV11-2 to TRBJ2-1, with 7 positions matching TRBD1. This CDR3 has 13 amino acids. Germline CDR1 reads SGHAT; CDR2 reads FQNNGV. V gave up 4 bases and J gave up 5 bases; unmatched junction bases: 2. The CDR3 spells CASSYDRDNEQFF. CDR3 coding DNA: TGTGCCAGCAGCTATGACAGGGACAATGAGCAGTTCTTC.

The J gene is TRBJ2-7, the V gene TRBV28; no definite D call. The CDR3 extends over 14 amino acids. Trimming took 9 bases from V and 0 from J, leaving 15 bases between them. Germline V gene data show CDR1 as MDHEN and CDR2 as SYDVKM. The DNA of the CDR3 is TGTGCCAGTTGCAAAAGTGCGCACTCCTACGAGCAGTACTTC. It yields the protein CASCKSAHSYEQYF.

The chain uses TRBV30 and TRBJ1-5, with TRBD1 as a possible D gene (6 bases). Germline loops: CDR1 GTSNPN, CDR2 SVGIG (reference sequence). Trimming removed 5 bases from V and 6 bases from J, with 17 bases in between. CDR3 length equals 14 residues. The CDR3 spells CAWGPRGPPQPQHF. For the CDR3, the DNA is TGTGCCTGGGGTCCCCGGGGGCCCCCTCAGCCCCAGCATTTT.

The V and J genes are TRBV19 and TRBJ1-5; 10 bases match TRBD1. This CDR3 spans 16 amino acids. V shed 7 bases and J 3 bases; nucleotides not matched to a gene: 9. Germline V lookup: CDR1 LNHDA, CDR2 SQIVND (reference sequence). The CDR3 region has the DNA TGTGCCAGTAACCCCGGGACAGGGGTTTTCAATCAGCCCCAGCATTTT. Its translation: CASNPGTGVFNQPQHF.

The V and J genes are TRBV7-9 and TRBJ2-3; 10 bases are a match to TRBD1. The J segment lost 4 bases and the V segment lost 3 bases, leaving 4 bases of the junction unmatched. Germline CDR1 and CDR2: SEHNR and FQNEAQ (reference sequence). The CDR3 has 15 amino acids. CDR3 sequence (DNA): TGTGCCAGCAGCTTGACCGGGACAGGGGCAGATACGCAGTATTTT. This translates into CASSLTGTGADTQYF. Filled out from reference TRBV7-9 and TRBJ2-3, the complete variable domain reads DTGVSQNPRHKITKRGQNVTFRCDPISEHNRLYWYRQTLGQGPEFLTYFQNEAQLEKSRLLSDRFSAERPKGSFSTLEIQRTEQGDSAMYLCASSLTGTGADTQYFGPGTRLTVL.

This clone was observed a handful of times. The chain has TRBV27 and TRBJ2-1, with 7 bases that match TRBD2. J was trimmed by 11 bases and V by 2 bases; bases with no gene match: 15. The CDR3 runs 16 residues. Germline-derived CDR1 and CDR2 are MNHEY and SMNVEV (reference sequence). The CDR3 DNA follows: TGTGCCAGCAGTTTACTGTCTCGCGGGAGAACTCAGAAGCAGTTCTTC. This codes for CASSLLSRGRTQKQFF.

This clone was seen more than once but under ten times. The rearrangement joins TRBV5-1 to TRBJ2-5; D is perhaps TRBD1 or TRBD2 (5 bases each). This CDR3 contains 13 residues. Germline V lookup: CDR1 SGHRS, CDR2 YFSETQ. The V gene lost 2 bases and the J gene lost 5 bases, with 10 bases spanning the gap. CDR3 nucleotide sequence: TGCGCCAGCAGCTTTACCCGGGACGAGACCCAGTACTTC. Amino acids: CASSFTRDETQYF. Using reference TRBV5-1 and TRBJ2-5 for the parts outside the CDR3, the full variable domain is KAGVTQTPRYLIKTRGQQVTLSCSPISGHRSVSWYQQTPGQGLQFLFEYFSETQRNKGNFPGRFSGRQFSNSRSEMNVSTLELGDSALYLCASSFTRDETQYFGPGTRLLVL.

The gene calls are TRBV18 and TRBJ1-2; weak D call: TRBD1 (5 bases). This CDR3 contains 16 residues. The V end lost 3 bases, the J end lost 4 bases, and 18 bases lay between the germline ends. Germline V gene lookup returns CDR1 KGHSH and CDR2 LQKENI. CDR3 sequence reads: CASSPQTAMDSYGYTF. CDR3 DNA: TGTGCCAGCTCACCTCAGACAGCCATGGATTCCTATGGCTACACCTTC.

The table lists this clone with a few counts. Additional DNA sequences in this sample encode the identical CDR3. The J gene is TRBJ1-1, the V gene TRBV7-9; 9 bases fit TRBD1. Germline assignment: CDR1 SEHNR and CDR2 FQNEAQ (reference sequence). The ends lost 3 bases at V and 3 bases at J; junction bases unmatched: 2. The CDR3 consists of 14 residues. The CDR3: CASSLGQGDTEAFF. CDR3 nucleotides: TGTGCCAGCAGCTTGGGACAGGGAGACACTGAAGCTTTCTTT.

This clone was counted between two and nine times. The V and J genes are TRBV21-1 and TRBJ2-6. TRBV21-1 is a documented pseudogene. CDR3 length equals 15 residues. The CDR3 DNA reads as TGTGCCAGCAGCCCGGACGGTCCTGGGGCCAACGTCCTGACTTTC. Its protein is CASSPDGPGANVLTF.

This clone was observed a handful of times. The rearrangement uses TRBV2 and TRBJ1-6, with a tentative D call TRBD1 (5 bases). Germline values: CDR1 SNHLY, CDR2 FYNNEI. There are 15 residues in the CDR3. Between the trimmed V and J ends, which lost 8 bases and 11 bases, there was a span of 22 bases. The CDR3 sequence: CASAILEGARAPLHF. The CDR3 DNA sequence: TGTGCCAGCGCCATCTTGGAAGGGGCGCGAGCACCCCTCCACTTT.

This clone was detected only a few times. CDR3 nucleotide sequence: TGTGCCAGCTCGCCGGCGAGGGGCGCCTCTAATGAAAAACTGTTTTTT. Amino acid sequence: CASSPARGASNEKLFF. The rearrangement links TRBV18 to TRBJ1-4, with D perhaps matching TRBD1 (5 bases). The CDR3 loop spans 16 amino acids. The V and J ends lost 6 bases and 3 bases respectively, with 17 bases between them. Germline V lookup: CDR1 KGHSH, CDR2 LQKENI.

In regard to this clone: This specimen includes other DNA sequences encoding the same CDR3. The chain links TRBV7-2 to TRBJ1-1; D unresolved. Germline V gene sequence: CDR1 SGHTA, CDR2 FQGNSA. V gave up 0 bases and J gave up 4 bases, with 3 bases separating them. This CDR3 has 12 residues. The CDR3 nucleotides read TGTGCCAGCAGCTTAGCAGGCACTGAAGCTTTCTTT. This gives the protein CASSLAGTEAFF.

V and J are TRBV18 and TRBJ2-7; 7 nucleotides match TRBD1. There are 13 residues in the CDR3. V was pared by 3 bases and J by 3 bases, with 2 bases of the junction left unmatched. The germline V gene encodes CDR1 KGHSH and CDR2 LQKENI. CDR3 nucleotide sequence: TGTGCCAGCTCACCCACAGGGGACTACGAGCAGTACTTC. It translates to CASSPTGDYEQYF. Variable domain in full (rest from reference TRBV18 and TRBJ2-7): NAGVMQNPRHLVRRRGQEARLRCSPMKGHSHVYWYRQLPEEGLKFMVYLQKENIIDESGMPKERFSAEFPKEGPSILRIQQVVRGDSAAYFCASSPTGDYEQYFGPGTRLTVT.

J is TRBJ2-7 and V is TRBV2, with TRBD2 as a possible D gene (5 bases). Germline V gene lookup returns CDR1 SNHLY and CDR2 FYNNEI. The V and J ends lost 6 bases and 1 base respectively, with 13 bases between them. This CDR3 has 14 residues. CDR3 bases: TGTGCCAGCAGAACTAGGGCAGTATCCTACGAGCAGTACTTC. This translates into CASRTRAVSYEQYF.